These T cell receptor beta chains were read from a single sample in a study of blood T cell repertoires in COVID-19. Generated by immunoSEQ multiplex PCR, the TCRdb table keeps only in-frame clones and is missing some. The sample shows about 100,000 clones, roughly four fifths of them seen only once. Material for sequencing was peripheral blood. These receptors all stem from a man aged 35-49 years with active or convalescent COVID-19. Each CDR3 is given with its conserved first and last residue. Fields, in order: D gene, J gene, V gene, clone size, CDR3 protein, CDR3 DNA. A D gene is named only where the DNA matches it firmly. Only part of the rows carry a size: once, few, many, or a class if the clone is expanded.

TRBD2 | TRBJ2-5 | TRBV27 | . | CASSLRLAGSAETQYF | TGTGCCAGCAGTCTCCGACTAGCGGGGAGCGCGGAGACCCAGTACTTC
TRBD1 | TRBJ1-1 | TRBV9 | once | CASSKRDRAPDTEAFF | TGTGCCAGCAGCAAAAGGGACAGGGCGCCGGACACTGAAGCTTTCTTT
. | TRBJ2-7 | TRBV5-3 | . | CARSLGVFFYEQYF | TGTGCCAGAAGCTTGGGAGTCTTCTTCTACGAGCAGTACTTC
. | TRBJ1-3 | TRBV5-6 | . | CASRGTGSTGNTIYF | TGTGCCAGCAGGGGCACAGGGTCTACTGGAAACACCATATATTTT
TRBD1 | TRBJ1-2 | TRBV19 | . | CASRDRTGVNYGYTF | TGTGCCAGTAGGGACCGGACAGGGGTTAACTATGGCTACACCTTC
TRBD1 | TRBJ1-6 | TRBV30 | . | CAWISTQGDPSRDNSPLHF | TGTGCCTGGATTTCCACACAGGGGGATCCATCCAGGGATAATTCACCCCTCCACTTT
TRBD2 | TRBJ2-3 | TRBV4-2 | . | CASSQDASGASDTQYF | TGTGCCAGCAGCCAAGATGCTAGCGGGGCGTCAGATACGCAGTATTTT
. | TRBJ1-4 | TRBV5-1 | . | CASSRLGGDEKLFF | TGCGCCAGCAGCCGTTTGGGGGGTGACGAAAAACTGTTTTTT
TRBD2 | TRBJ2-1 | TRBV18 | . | CASSPGTSGDGGEQFF | TGTGCCAGCTCACCTGGGACTAGCGGGGACGGGGGTGAGCAGTTCTTC
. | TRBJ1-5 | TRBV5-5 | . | CASSLFDQPQHF | TGTGCCAGCAGCTTGTTCGATCAGCCCCAGCATTTT
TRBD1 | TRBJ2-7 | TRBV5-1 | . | CASRTGTGLYEQYF | TGCGCCAGCAGGACCGGGACAGGGCTCTACGAGCAGTACTTC
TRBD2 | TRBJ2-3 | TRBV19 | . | CASSIGGGTDTQYF | TGTGCCAGTAGTATCGGGGGGGGCACAGATACGCAGTATTTT
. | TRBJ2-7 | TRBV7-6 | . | CASSPRGALGYEQYF | TGTGCCAGCAGCCCCCGGGGAGCGCTGGGCTACGAGCAGTACTTC
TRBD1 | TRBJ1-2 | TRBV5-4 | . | CASSQGQGALGYGYTF | TGTGCCAGCAGCCAGGGACAGGGGGCGCTTGGCTATGGCTACACCTTC
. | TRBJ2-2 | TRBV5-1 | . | CASNPSNTGELFF | TGCGCCAGCAATCCCTCGAACACCGGGGAGCTGTTTTTT
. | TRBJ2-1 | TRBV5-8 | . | CASSLGLSYNEQFF | TGTGCCAGCAGCTTGGGACTCTCCTACAATGAGCAGTTCTTC
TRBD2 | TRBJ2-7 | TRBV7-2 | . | CASSLAEAGGNEQYF | TGTGCCAGCAGCTTAGCGGAAGCGGGGGGAAACGAGCAGTACTTC
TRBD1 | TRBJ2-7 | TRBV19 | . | CASSPWDSQRDEQYF | TGTGCCAGTAGTCCTTGGGACAGCCAACGGGACGAGCAGTACTTC
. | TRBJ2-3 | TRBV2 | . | CASSLTDTQYF | TGTGCCAGCAGTCTTACAGATACGCAGTATTTT
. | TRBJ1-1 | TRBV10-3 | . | CAISENSPVSGAEAFF | TGTGCCATCAGTGAGAACTCGCCGGTGAGTGGAGCTGAAGCTTTCTTT
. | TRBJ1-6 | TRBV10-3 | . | CAISESTGTPTAPLHF | TGTGCCATCAGTGAGTCGACGGGGACTCCAACTGCACCCCTCCACTTT
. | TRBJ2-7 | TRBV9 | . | CASSASRDTYEQYF | TGTGCCAGCAGCGCGTCCCGGGACACCTACGAGCAGTACTTC
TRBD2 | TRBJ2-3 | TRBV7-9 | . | CASSLTSITDTQYF | TGTGCCAGCAGCTTGACTAGCATAACAGATACGCAGTATTTT
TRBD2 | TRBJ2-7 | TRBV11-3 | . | CASSLKKTSGGMGEQYF | TGTGCCAGCAGCCTTAAGAAGACTAGCGGGGGAATGGGCGAGCAGTACTTC
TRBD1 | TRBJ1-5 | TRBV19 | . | CASSSRGQGALYRQPQHF | TGTGCCAGTAGTAGCAGGGGACAGGGGGCGCTTTACAGGCAGCCCCAGCATTTT
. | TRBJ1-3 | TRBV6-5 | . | CASSYSYRGGNTIYF | TGTGCCAGCAGTTATAGTTATAGGGGGGGAAACACCATATATTTT
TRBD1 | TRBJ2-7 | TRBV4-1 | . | CASSQDYGTDSYEQYF | TGCGCCAGCAGCCAAGATTATGGGACAGATTCCTACGAGCAGTACTTC
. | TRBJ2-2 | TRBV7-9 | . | CASSQPGQKTGELFF | TGTGCCAGCAGCCAACCGGGACAAAAAACCGGGGAGCTGTTTTTT
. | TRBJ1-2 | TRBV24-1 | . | CATSDFAGAHGPYGYTF | TGTGCCACCAGTGATTTTGCGGGGGCCCACGGCCCTTATGGCTACACCTTC
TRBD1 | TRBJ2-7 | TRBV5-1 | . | CASSFPGTGTYEQYF | TGCGCCAGCAGCTTCCCCGGGACAGGGACCTACGAGCAGTACTTC
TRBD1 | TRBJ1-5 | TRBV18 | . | CATRQGTGQPQHF | TGTGCCACCAGACAGGGGACAGGGCAGCCCCAGCATTTT
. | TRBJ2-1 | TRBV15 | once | CATSRDRGALYNEQFF | TGTGCCACCAGCAGAGATCGGGGGGCCCTCTACAATGAGCAGTTCTTC
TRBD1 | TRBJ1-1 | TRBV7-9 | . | CASSLIPTGGLTNTEAFF | TGTGCCAGCAGCTTAATACCGACAGGGGGCTTGACGAACACTGAAGCTTTCTTT
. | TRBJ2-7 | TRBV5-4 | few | CASSLGHGNEQYF | TGTGCCAGCAGCTTAGGACACGGCAACGAGCAGTACTTC
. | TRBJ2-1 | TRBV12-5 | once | CASGLVNYENDNEQFF | TGTGCTAGTGGTTTGGTAAACTATGAAAATGACAATGAGCAGTTCTTC
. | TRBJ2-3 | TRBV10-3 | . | CAITAGALGTDTQYF | TGTGCCATCACGGCGGGGGCCCTAGGCACAGATACGCAGTATTTT
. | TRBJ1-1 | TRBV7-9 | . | CASTPLGVGNTEAFF | TGTGCCAGCACCCCCCTAGGGGTGGGGAACACTGAAGCTTTCTTT
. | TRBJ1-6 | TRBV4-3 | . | CASSQAEGRRDSPLHF | TGCGCCAGCAGCCAAGCTGAAGGCAGGCGGGATTCACCCCTCCACTTT
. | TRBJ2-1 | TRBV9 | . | CASNSGSNEQFF | TGTGCCAGCAACTCAGGGTCCAATGAGCAGTTCTTC
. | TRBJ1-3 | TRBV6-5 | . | CASSQGSGNTIYF | TGTGCCAGCAGCCAGGGTTCTGGAAACACCATATATTTT
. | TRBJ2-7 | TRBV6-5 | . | CASSYRPGNYEQYF | TGTGCCAGCAGCTACCGACCGGGAAACTACGAGCAGTACTTC
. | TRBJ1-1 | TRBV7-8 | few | CASILGGANTEAFF | TGTGCCAGCATCCTGGGCGGGGCGAACACTGAAGCTTTCTTT
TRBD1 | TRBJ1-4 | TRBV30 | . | CAIRGQYEKLFF | TGTGCGATCAGGGGGCAGTATGAAAAACTGTTTTTT
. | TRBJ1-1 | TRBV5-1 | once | CASSEQNTEAFF | TGCGCCAGCAGCGAGCAGAACACTGAAGCTTTCTTT
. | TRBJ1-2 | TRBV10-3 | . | CAISAIISEGYTF | TGTGCCATCAGTGCGATCATAAGCGAGGGCTACACCTTC
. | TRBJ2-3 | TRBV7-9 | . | CASSSESSGGADTQYF | TGTGCCAGCAGCTCCGAGTCTTCCGGAGGGGCAGATACGCAGTATTTT